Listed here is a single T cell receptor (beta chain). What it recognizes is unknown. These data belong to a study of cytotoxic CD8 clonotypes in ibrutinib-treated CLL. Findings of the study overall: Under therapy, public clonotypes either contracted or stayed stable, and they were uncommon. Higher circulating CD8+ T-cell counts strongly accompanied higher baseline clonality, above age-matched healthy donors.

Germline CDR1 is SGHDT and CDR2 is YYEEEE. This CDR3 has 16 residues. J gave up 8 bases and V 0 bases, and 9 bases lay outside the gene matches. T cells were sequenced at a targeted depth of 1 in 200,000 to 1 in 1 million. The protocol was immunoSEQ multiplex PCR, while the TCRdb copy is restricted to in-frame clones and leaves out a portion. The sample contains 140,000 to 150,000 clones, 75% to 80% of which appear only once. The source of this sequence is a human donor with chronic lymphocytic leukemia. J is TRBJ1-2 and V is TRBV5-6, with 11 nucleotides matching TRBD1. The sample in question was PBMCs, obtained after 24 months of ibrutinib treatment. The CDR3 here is CASSLAPRTGGVGYTF. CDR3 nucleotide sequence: TGTGCCAGCAGCTTGGCCCCCCGGACAGGGGGCGTGGGCTACACCTTC.